This entry lists 9 T cell receptor beta chains sequenced from one sample in a study of T cells in Graves' hyperthyroidism and ophthalmopathy (dated by TCRdb to about 2019). To prepare the library, multiplex PCR was applied. Sequencing was performed on an Illumina HiSeq 2000. TCR beta CDR3 regions were amplified from RNA transcripts. A first-round RT-PCR of the TCR CDR3 used the HTBI primer set with the Qiagen OneStep RT-PCR kit. TCRdb applied fastp at Q25 and MiXCR to the public reads, then kept only in-frame beta chains. Every entry covers one CDR3 protein and lists the most common genes and DNA from its rows. A total of about 500,000 distinct CDR3 sequences appear in this sample, around an eighth of them only once. Roughly 17% of the sample rests with the top ten. What was sequenced was blood. Receptors originate from a woman younger than 30 with Graves' hyperthyroidism.

The chain joins TRBV7-6 to TRBJ2-1; tentatively, D is TRBD2 (6 bases). Trimming left V 5 bases short and J 9 bases short, with 8 bases between. The CDR3 is 11 residues long. Germline V CDR1 and CDR2: SGHVS, FNYEAQ. The CDR3 is CASSPGLEQFF. CDR3 DNA: TGTGCCAGCAGCCCGGGACTTGAGCAGTTCTTC.

This clonotype was counted at least ten times. V gene TRBV7-9 combines with J gene TRBJ2-2; D gene unclear. The CDR3 is 12 residues long. V lost 7 bases and J 7 bases, leaving 10 bases between the germline ends. Germline lookup yields CDR1 SEHNR and CDR2 FQNEAQ (reference sequence). As DNA, the CDR3 is TGTGCCAGCAAGGCCCTTCACGGGGAGCTGTTTTTT. Protein sequence: CASKALHGELFF.

Ten or more counts support this clonotype. V is TRBV12-3 or TRBV12-4 and J is TRBJ2-2; 8 nucleotides align to TRBD2. This CDR3 contains 17 residues. V trimming: 6 bases; J trimming: 4 bases; junction bases outside the gene matches: 13. The CDR3: CASRMTGTSLGTGELFF. CDR3 DNA sequence: TGTGCCAGCAGGATGACCGGGACTAGTCTGGGCACCGGGGAGCTGTTTTTT.

In its sample, this clonotype was seen many times. V gene TRBV12-3 or TRBV12-4 combines with J gene TRBJ1-3; possible D gene TRBD1, 5 bases. The V end was cut by 3 bases, the J end by 2 bases, with 8 bases between. The CDR3 extends over 14 amino acids. In nucleotides, the CDR3 is TGTGCCAGCAGTTTCCGGGGGGCTGGAAACACCATATATTTT. Protein product: CASSFRGAGNTIYF.

V and J are TRBV12-3 or TRBV12-4 and TRBJ2-4; D not certain. This CDR3 region has 16 residues. V gave up 1 base and J gave up 2 bases, with 12 bases separating them. CDR3 in amino acids: CASSLGLGTSKNIQYF. The CDR3 DNA sequence: TGTGCCAGCAGTTTAGGGTTGGGTACCTCCAAAAACATTCAGTACTTC.

This clonotype was seen at least ten times. V usage is TRBV6-1 and J usage is TRBJ1-2, with 8 bases aligning to TRBD1. From germline, CDR1 is MNHNS and CDR2 SASEGT. The CDR3 is made up of 15 amino acids. V was clipped by 5 bases and J by 4 bases; unmatched bases: 9. The CDR3 DNA follows: TGTGCCAGCAGTTTCCAGGCCGGGACAGGCTATGGCTACACCTTC. Encoded protein: CASSFQAGTGYGYTF.

This clonotype was seen repeatedly, ten times or more. V is TRBV6-1 and J is TRBJ2-7, with 11 bases that match TRBD2. This CDR3 region has 16 residues. The germline V gene encodes CDR1 MNHNS and CDR2 SASEGT. V lost 2 bases and J lost 1; bases outside the gene matches: 4. The CDR3 region has the DNA TGTGCCAGCAGTGAAACTAGCGGGAGTGGATCCTACGAGCAGTACTTC. Translation: CASSETSGSGSYEQYF.

This clonotype was seen ten or more times. J is TRBJ2-3 and V is TRBV3-1; TRBD2 is a possible D gene (5 bases). Germline CDR1 is LGHDT and CDR2 is YNNKEL (reference sequence). The CDR3 is 16 residues long. V lost 0 bases to trimming and J lost 0 bases, with 10 bases between them. Written as DNA, the CDR3 is TGTGCCAGCAGCCAAGAGGAGGTCGCCAGCACAGATACGCAGTATTTT. Its protein is CASSQEEVASTDTQYF.

This clonotype was observed a handful of times. The J gene is TRBJ1-3, the V gene TRBV5-1, with TRBD1 matching over 7 bases. J lost 0 bases, V lost 3 bases, and 6 bases had no gene match. The germline V gene has CDR1 SGHRS and CDR2 YFSETQ. The length of the CDR3 is 16 residues. The CDR3 spells CASSSRTGTSGNTIYF. The DNA for the CDR3 is TGCGCCAGCAGCTCTAGGACAGGAACCTCTGGAAACACCATATATTTT.